These T cell receptor beta chains were read from a single sample in a study of T cell changes during pregnancy in multiple sclerosis. Data came from immunoSEQ multiplex PCR; TCRdb stores just in-frame clones and leaves some out. Of around 92,000 clones listed, almost 95% are singletons. Material: peripheral blood, obtained in the third trimester of pregnancy. Receptors were obtained from a female donor with multiple sclerosis, enrolled in a pregnancy study. Both conserved end residues are part of each CDR3. The order of the fields is V gene, D gene, J gene, CDR3 DNA, CDR3 protein. D genes are given only for firm matches.

TRBV27	TRBD2	TRBJ2-1	TGTGCCAGCAGCCTTGCGGGAGGGCCGGTTGAGCAGTTCTTC	CASSLAGGPVEQFF
TRBV19	TRBD2	TRBJ2-7	TGTGCCAGTAGGGGACTAGCGACGAGCTCCTACGAGCAGTACTTC	CASRGLATSSYEQYF
TRBV28	-	TRBJ1-3	TGTGCCAGCAGTACAGGGCAGGCTGGAAACACCATATATTTT	CASSTGQAGNTIYF
TRBV19	-	TRBJ1-2	TGTGCCAGTAGTATCCGACCCCTCCGGGACGGGGGTAGGGGCTACACCTTC	CASSIRPLRDGGRGYTF
TRBV7-2	-	TRBJ1-3	TGTGCCAGCAGCTTGCTCCAGGGCCACACCATATATTTT	CASSLLQGHTIYF
TRBV6-4	-	TRBJ2-2	TGTGCCAGCAGTGGGAGGAACACCGGGGAGCTGTTTTTT	CASSGRNTGELFF
TRBV28	-	TRBJ1-5	TGTGCCAGCAGTTTAGATGCCGGGAATCAGCCCCAGCATTTT	CASSLDAGNQPQHF
TRBV28	-	TRBJ1-1	TGTGCCAGCAGTTTTCAGAGGGAAGACACTGAAGCTTTCTTT	CASSFQREDTEAFF
TRBV11-3	-	TRBJ2-7	TGTGCCAGCAGCTCAGCGATCGGGACTCTTAACGAGCAGTACTTC	CASSSAIGTLNEQYF
TRBV4-1	-	TRBJ2-7	TGCGCCAGCAGCCAACGGGACTCCTACCCCCTATACGAGCAGTACTTC	CASSQRDSYPLYEQYF
TRBV7-9	-	TRBJ1-2	TGTGCCAGCAGCCAAAAGCCGGCGGATGGCTACACCTTC	CASSQKPADGYTF
TRBV28	TRBD2	TRBJ2-2	TGTGCCAGCAGTTTAACTAGCGGGAACACCGGGGAGCTGTTTTTT	CASSLTSGNTGELFF
TRBV19	TRBD1	TRBJ1-1	TGTGCCAGTGGCGAAAGGGGACAGGGGTTCACTGAAGCTTTCTTT	CASGERGQGFTEAFF
TRBV7-3	-	TRBJ2-7	TGTGCCAGCAGCTCAGGGGCGGGAGCCTACGAGCAGTACTTC	CASSSGAGAYEQYF
TRBV7-7	-	TRBJ2-5	TGTGCTAGCAGCCCCCGACTGCTCCAAGAGACCCAGTACTTC	CASSPRLLQETQYF
TRBV7-9	-	TRBJ1-2	TGTGCCAGCAGCTTAGCCACAGGGTCCTCCGATGGCTACACCTTC	CASSLATGSSDGYTF
TRBV28	TRBD2	TRBJ2-5	TGTGCCAGCAGTCGCCTCCTGGGACTAGCGGGAGAAGGGGAGACCCAGTACTTC	CASSRLLGLAGEGETQYF
TRBV5-6	TRBD1	TRBJ1-5	TGTGCCAGCAGCTTCGGGACAGGGTTCCAGCCCCAGCATTTT	CASSFGTGFQPQHF
TRBV7-6	-	TRBJ1-5	TGTGCCAGCAGCTTAATTGCGTCTCGTTTAAATAGCAATCAGCCCCAGCATTTT	CASSLIASRLNSNQPQHF
TRBV6-5	TRBD2	TRBJ2-5	TGTGCCAGCACCACTAGCGGGAGTAAGACCCAGTACTTC	CASTTSGSKTQYF
TRBV6-1	TRBD1	TRBJ2-5	TGTGCCAGCAGCGGGGGACAGGGGGTTGGGGAGACCCAGTACTTC	CASSGGQGVGETQYF
TRBV5-6	TRBD1	TRBJ1-1	TGTGCCAGCAGCACCCCCGGGACAGGTCCCACTGAAGCTTTCTTT	CASSTPGTGPTEAFF
TRBV7-2	TRBD1	TRBJ1-1	TGTGCCAGCAGCGTCCGGACAGGGGTTAGCACTGAAGCTTTCTTT	CASSVRTGVSTEAFF
TRBV7-9	-	TRBJ2-3	TGTGCCAGCACCGAAGTGGGGGCATCCTCAGTGGATACGCAGTATTTT	CASTEVGASSVDTQYF
TRBV5-4	TRBD1	TRBJ2-7	TGTGCCAGCAGCCCCGGGACAGGGGGGCACGAGCAGTACTTC	CASSPGTGGHEQYF
TRBV5-6	-	TRBJ2-1	TGTGCCAGCAGCTTAGGACAGCAGTACAATGAGCAGTTCTTC	CASSLGQQYNEQFF